These 14 T cell receptor beta chains were sequenced from one sample in a study of T cells in women clearing cervical HPV infection. TCRdb's copy holds only in-frame clones and misses some; the assay was immunoSEQ multiplex PCR. The sample totals fewer than 35,000 clones. Material for sequencing was blood buffy coat. The receptor set was obtained from a woman aged 18 to 75 with a cervical HPV16 infection that either progressed to CIN3+ or cleared (not recorded which).

A note on this clone: The read stops 3 residues short of the end of the CDR3; the missing end is completed from the germline J gene. The rearrangement joins TRBV18 to TRBJ1-2; no firm D call. This CDR3 has 16 amino acids. Germline V gene data show CDR1 as KGHSH and CDR2 as LQKENI. This chain's CDR3 is CASSPMLAGSTDTYTF. The CDR3 DNA, read in part, is TGTGCCAGCTCACCAATGCTAGCGGGGAGCACAGATACC.

Points on this clone: From the germline J gene comes the end of the CDR3, since the read stops 3 residues before it. The chain carries TRBV20-1 and TRBJ2-3; 9 bases fit TRBD2. CDR1 DFQATT and CDR2 SNEGSKA come from the germline V gene (reference sequence). There are 18 residues in the CDR3. V was clipped by 0 bases and J by 5 bases; unmatched bases: 15. CDR3 DNA (partial): TGCAGTGCTAGAGATCGGAAGTCTAGCGGGGTTCATGGAGATACG. It yields the protein CSARDRKSSGVHGDT. The CDR3, in full, reads CSARDRKSSGVHGDTQYF.

A remark on this clone: The read terminates 3 residues ahead of where the CDR3 ends, so the germline J gene completes it. The chain couples TRBV10-2 to TRBJ2-6; the match to TRBD1 covers 9 bases. The CDR3 length is 20 residues. Germline CDR1 and CDR2: WSHSY and SAAADI. J lost 2 bases, V lost 0 bases, and 11 bases had no gene match. This CDR3 reads CASSESLNRGRNTGANVLTF. The CDR3 bases that were read are TGCGCCAGCAGTGAGTCCCTGAACAGGGGGCGAAACACTGGGGCCAACGTC.

Of note for this clone: The read gets to within 3 residues of the CDR3 end, and the germline J gene fills in the rest. The chain recombines TRBV7-2 with TRBJ1-1, with unresolved D. This CDR3 spans 14 amino acids. Germline lookup yields CDR1 SGHTA and CDR2 FQGNSA. The CDR3 loop reads CASSRRRGGYEAFF. The CDR3 DNA, read in part, is TGTGCCAGCAGCCGCCGGCGGGGAGGCTACGAG. The complete variable domain, with remaining parts taken from reference TRBV7-2 and TRBJ1-1, reads GAGVSQSPSNKVTEKGKDVELRCDPISGHTALYWYRQSLGQGLEFLIYFQGNSAPDKSGLPSDRFSAERTGGSVSTLTIQRTQQEDSAVYLCASSRRRGGYEAFFGQGTRLTVV.

As for this clone: The read ends 3 residues early relative to the CDR3; the germline J gene fills the gap. The chain couples TRBV2 to TRBJ1-1, with D maybe TRBD1 (5 bases). The CDR3 spans 13 residues. Germline-derived CDR1 and CDR2 are SNHLY and FYNNEI. Trimming left V 7 bases short and J 4 bases short, with 13 bases between. CDR3 residues: CASTRDLATEAFF. CDR3 DNA (partial): TGTGCCAGCACCCGGGACTTGGCCACTGAA.

Remarks on this clone: The read finishes 3 residues shy of the CDR3 end, and the germline J gene is used to complete it. This chain joins TRBV7-2 and TRBJ2-3; D gene uncertain. CDR1 and CDR2 from the germline V gene are SGHTA and FQGNSA. V was clipped by 4 bases and J by 6 bases, with 5 bases between them. The CDR3 covers 11 residues. The CDR3 loop is CASSYRDTQYF. The covered CDR3 bases are TGTGCCAGCAGCTACCGGGATACG.

In regard to this clone: The read falls 3 residues short of the CDR3 end, and the missing part is taken from the germline J gene. The rearrangement uses TRBV2 and TRBJ1-4; D ambiguous. Trimming took 8 bases from V and 5 from J, leaving 12 bases between them. Germline V gene lookup returns CDR1 SNHLY and CDR2 FYNNEI. The length of the CDR3 is 13 residues. Partial CDR3 DNA: TGTGCCAGCTGGGCCAGACGAAATGAAAAA. It translates to CASWARRNEK. The CDR3 as a whole reads CASWARRNEKLFF. Full variable domain (missing parts from reference TRBV2 and TRBJ1-4): EPEVTQTPSHQVTQMGQEVILRCVPISNHLYFYWYRQILGQKVEFLVSFYNNEISEKSEIFDDQFSVERPDGSNFTLKIRSTKLEDSAMYFCASWARRNEKLFFGSGTQLSVL.

As to this clone: The read gets to within 3 residues of the CDR3 end, and the germline J gene fills in the rest. The chain couples TRBV2 to TRBJ2-7, with 7 bases fitting TRBD2. The CDR3 runs 12 residues. Germline V gene lookup returns CDR1 SNHLY and CDR2 FYNNEI. J was trimmed by 3 bases and V by 5 bases; bases with no gene match: 1. The covered CDR3 bases are TGTGCCAGCAGTCGGGACTACTACGAG. Protein: CASSRDYYE. In full, the CDR3 reads CASSRDYYEQYF.

In the case of this clone: The read is 3 residues too short to cover the CDR3 end, so that end is filled in from the germline J gene. The V gene is TRBV7-2, the J gene TRBJ1-5, with TRBD1 matching over 10 bases. The CDR3 sequence is 15 residues long. CDR1 and CDR2 (germline): SGHTA, FQGNSA. V gave up 4 bases and J gave up 7 bases; unmatched junction bases: 7. The sequenced part of the CDR3 DNA is TGTGCCAGCAGCTCGACAGGGGGCGCGTGGCAGCCC. Its translation is CASSSTGGAWQP. The whole CDR3 is CASSSTGGAWQPQHF. Drawing the rest from reference TRBV7-2 and TRBJ1-5, the complete variable domain is GAGVSQSPSNKVTEKGKDVELRCDPISGHTALYWYRQSLGQGLEFLIYFQGNSAPDKSGLPSDRFSAERTGGSVSTLTIQRTQQEDSAVYLCASSSTGGAWQPQHFGDGTRLSIL.

Notes on this clone: The read falls 3 residues short of the CDR3 end, and the missing part is taken from the germline J gene. The chain recombines TRBV10-3 with TRBJ2-5; 10 nucleotides line up with TRBD1. The CDR3 totals 15 residues. The V segment lost 6 bases and the J segment 5 bases; nucleotides outside the gene matches: 9. Germline loops: CDR1 ENHRY, CDR2 SYGVKD. CDR3 DNA, as far as it was read: TGTGCCATCAGCTGGGACAGGGGCCGGAGGGAGACC. Translation gives CAISWDRGRRET. The CDR3 in its entirety is CAISWDRGRRETQYF.

CDR3 DNA, as far as it was read: TGTGCCAGCTCGCGAGGACAGGGGTACGAG. Its translation is CASSRGQGYE. The complete CDR3 protein is CASSRGQGYEQYF. The chain recombines TRBV18 with TRBJ2-7, with 9 bases that match TRBD1. The CDR3 end is not reached by the read, which stops 3 residues before it; the germline J gene fills it in. Per germline, CDR1 KGHSH and CDR2 LQKENI. V was clipped by 6 bases and J by 4 bases; unmatched bases: 4. This CDR3 is built from 13 residues. Together with reference TRBV18 and TRBJ2-7, the CDR3 gives the full variable domain: NAGVMQNPRHLVRRRGQEARLRCSPMKGHSHVYWYRQLPEEGLKFMVYLQKENIIDESGMPKERFSAEFPKEGPSILRIQQVVRGDSAAYFCASSRGQGYEQYFGPGTRLTVT.

Concerning this clone itself: The CDR3 extends 3 residues past the end of the read, so its final part is completed from the germline J gene. The chain employs TRBV19 and TRBJ2-3, with D perhaps matching TRBD2 (7 bases). CDR1 is LNHDA and CDR2 is SQIVND in the germline V gene (reference sequence). This CDR3 spans 14 amino acids. Trimming took off 5 bases at V and 4 bases at J, with 13 bases between the two ends. The CDR3 loop reads CASSWGGAADTQYF. The CDR3 bases that were read are TGTGCCAGTAGTTGGGGGGGGGCTGCAGATACG. Combining the CDR3 with reference TRBV19 and TRBJ2-3 gives the whole variable domain DGGITQSPKYLFRKEGQNVTLSCEQNLNHDAMYWYRQDPGQGLRLIYYSQIVNDFQKGDIAEGYSVSREKKESFPLTVTSAQKNPTAFYLCASSWGGAADTQYFGPGTRLTVL.

Turning to this clone: With the read ending 3 residues before the CDR3 end, the germline J gene is used to fill in that end. The rearrangement joins TRBV20-1 to TRBJ1-5; 10 bases are shared with TRBD1. CDR1 and CDR2 from the germline V gene are DFQATT and SNEGSKA (reference sequence). J was trimmed by 6 bases and V by 5 bases; bases with no gene match: 7. This CDR3 is 14 amino acids long. The CDR3 reads CSAERTGGGQPQHF. CDR3 DNA, as far as it was read: TGCAGTGCTGAACGGACAGGGGGAGGTCAGCCC.

About this clone: Coverage ceases 3 residues before the CDR3 finishes, and the germline J gene fills in the end. The chain carries TRBV10-3 and TRBJ1-2, with D perhaps TRBD1 (5 bases). Trimming pared 7 bases from V and 7 bases from J, leaving 16 bases between. The CDR3 contains 13 residues. Germline V lookup: CDR1 ENHRY, CDR2 SYGVKD. CDR3 DNA (partial): TGTGCCATCACCCGAGAAATTCAGGGTGGC. This sequence encodes CAITREIQGG. The full-length CDR3 reads as CAITREIQGGYTF.